The rows below give T cell receptor beta chains drawn from one sample of a study of OX40 agonist ivuxolimab in advanced cancers. Method: immunoSEQ multiplex PCR; TCRdb's copy keeps in-frame clones and lacks some. This table has 150,000 to 190,000 clones, 94% appearing once. The starting material was CD4+ or CD8+ T cells sorted from blood, obtained in a trial of the OX40 agonist ivuxolimab. Source of these receptors: an adult with an advanced solid tumor such as melanoma, head and neck, liver or kidney cancer. The CDR3 runs from the conserved cysteine through the conserved F or W. D genes are given only for firm matches.

CASSLPKGQSDEQYF	TRBJ2-7	TRBD1	TRBV5-1
CASSLPRGEQFF	TRBJ2-1	NA	TRBV5-4
CASSPRDLAAYEQYF	TRBJ2-7	NA	TRBV28
CASSFGGPPPDTQYF	TRBJ2-3	NA	TRBV27
CASRGSDYEQYF	TRBJ2-7	NA	TRBV5-1
CASSVQPGTPNQPQHF	TRBJ1-5	NA	TRBV19
CASSLGDSYGYTF	TRBJ1-2	TRBD1	TRBV7-2
CASSLRGTDQPQHF	TRBJ1-5	NA	TRBV27
CASSWGGQNTGELFF	TRBJ2-2	NA	TRBV7-2
CASRDAGGDGEKLFF	TRBJ1-4	TRBD1	TRBV6-5
CASSTSGGASDTQYF	TRBJ2-3	TRBD2	TRBV5-4
CASSVGGTGLYNEQFF	TRBJ2-1	TRBD1	TRBV9
CATRLPDREHFYEQYF	TRBJ2-7	NA	TRBV6-7
CASSPGGSQNYGYTF	TRBJ1-2	NA	TRBV5-4
CASSSDKNTEAFF	TRBJ1-1	NA	TRBV7-2
CASSAHRDLYNEQFF	TRBJ2-1	NA	TRBV9
CASSSPSLGTGELFF	TRBJ2-2	NA	TRBV7-8
CASSLSGLAGTFSYEQYF	TRBJ2-7	TRBD2	TRBV19
CASSQVGDQPQHF	TRBJ1-5	NA	TRBV4-2
CASSPLVADEQFF	TRBJ2-1	NA	TRBV18
CASSQDGQGAIRGYTF	TRBJ1-2	TRBD1	TRBV4-3
CASSQRGANTDTQYF	TRBJ2-3	TRBD2	TRBV6-4
CASSQQGAHRTGDTQYF	TRBJ2-3	TRBD1	TRBV4-3
CASRKELLSPYEQYF	TRBJ2-7	NA	TRBV6-6
CASSLATGLYGYTF	TRBJ1-2	NA	TRBV7-2
CASSIPGQGCEQYF	TRBJ2-7	TRBD1	TRBV9
CASSLEKGVRAFF	TRBJ1-1	NA	TRBV11-3
CAISESIVQNIQYF	TRBJ2-4	NA	TRBV10-3
CSVGTGTNYGYTF	TRBJ1-2	NA	TRBV29-1
CASSPGPSPHEQFF	TRBJ2-1	NA	TRBV5-1
CASAIVQGLMNTEAFF	TRBJ1-1	NA	TRBV12-5
CASSSQGNTEAFF	TRBJ1-1	NA	TRBV7-9
CASSGGRGGTGSGSRGYTF	TRBJ1-2	TRBD1	TRBV2
CASSLDRGNTGELFF	TRBJ2-2	TRBD1	TRBV2
CASSEEASVTEAFF	TRBJ1-1	NA	TRBV6-1
CASSTRGDPLAKNIQYF	TRBJ2-4	NA	TRBV19
CASSVPGQRDEQYF	TRBJ2-7	NA	TRBV7-9
CASSLGGLQTQYF	TRBJ2-5	NA	TRBV7-2
CASSESGWEQYF	TRBJ2-7	NA	TRBV6-1
CASSEGRSRAYGYTF	TRBJ1-2	NA	TRBV6-1
CASRGQGNYGYTF	TRBJ1-2	TRBD1	TRBV28
CASSGGQDNTEAFF	TRBJ1-1	TRBD1	TRBV5-1
CASSFRTGAGANVLTF	TRBJ2-6	TRBD1	TRBV5-1
CASSYTQTGVAQHF	TRBJ1-5	TRBD1	TRBV6-5
CASSQEMAGFPYGYTF	TRBJ1-2	NA	TRBV4-3
CASSFVRGRETQYF	TRBJ2-5	NA	TRBV5-1
CASTVTSGSSYEQYF	TRBJ2-7	TRBD2	TRBV28